The source of this T cell receptor (beta chain) is a study of T cells expressing NK-cell markers. Background on the study: It was sorted CD3+CD56-NKG2C+, CD3+CD56+NKG2C- and CD3+CD56+NKG2C+ T cells that provided the TCR beta repertoires.

The cDNA for TCR beta came from 5'RACE template switching with UMIs. Each CDR3 protein gets one entry in TCRdb, which reprocessed the 5' RACE reads and gives no DNA. Its table records around 380,000 distinct CDR3 sequences. Germline V gene data show CDR1 as MNHEY and CDR2 as SVGAGI. The CDR3 runs to 15 residues. The genes are TRBV6-5 and TRBJ2-1; the D call of TRBD2 rests on TCRdb alone, since no DNA is present to check it. The sequenced sample consisted of blood T cells: a sorted CD56 or NKG2C T cell subset, CD4+ or CD8+ T cells, or bulk PBMC T cells (not recorded which). The receptor was derived from a woman in her forties or fifties in good health. The CDR3 sequence: CASRSRTSGYNEQFF.